This T cell receptor (beta chain) was obtained from a study of blood T cell repertoires in COVID-19. On the study more broadly: PBMCs, B-cell-depleted T cells, or T cells provided the cDNA or gDNA that made up the material.

The CDR3 loop spans 13 amino acids. The V end was cut by 6 bases, the J end by 5 bases, with 13 bases between. CDR1 MNHEY and CDR2 SVGAGI come from the germline V gene. Measured with immunoSEQ multiplex PCR; TCRdb has only the in-frame clones, and not every one. In the table there are 390,000 or so clones, roughly 88% of which are singletons. The gene calls are TRBV6-5 and TRBJ2-5, with D possibly being TRBD1 (5 bases). The TCR comes from a woman aged 25 to 39 with active or convalescent COVID-19. Material: peripheral blood. CDR3 DNA: TGTGCCAGCAGCACCCAGGGATGGGAGACCCAGTACTTC. Encoded protein: CASSTQGWETQYF.